This T cell receptor beta chain is drawn from a study of cytomegalovirus exposure and HLA in healthy donors. Study overall: Genotyping showed roughly 77% of 398 donors falling in the Caucasian-associated ancestry cluster. Study outcomes and limitations: In a later analysis, at a false discovery rate of 0.05, roughly 17,000 TCR beta sequences matched HLA alleles.

Primers for the PCR totalled 60 Vbeta and 13 Jbeta. Some clones are missing from TCRdb's copy, which holds only in-frame ones; the method was immunoSEQ multiplex PCR. The table lists around 150,000 clones, 75% to 80% of them singletons. In regard to this clone: The antigen is not known.

CDR1 is SGHRS, CDR2 YFSETQ, per germline. J lost 7 bases, V lost 1 base, and 10 bases had no gene match. The CDR3 sequence is 15 residues long. This TCR came from a man younger than 30 in good health and CMV-seronegative. The sample was PBMCs. The chain employs TRBV5-1 and TRBJ2-7, with 8 positions matching TRBD1. In DNA form, the CDR3 reads TGCGCCAGCAGCTTGTGGCAGGGGGCGGCGCGTGAGCAGTACTTC. Its translation: CASSLWQGAAREQYF.